This T cell receptor beta chain was captured by sequencing in a study of T-cell memory formation after mild COVID-19. In its sample, this clonotype was seen a few times. Its antigen remains unidentified. This CDR3 spans 13 amino acids. Per the germline V gene, CDR1 is DFQATT and CDR2 is SNEGSKA (reference sequence). Trimming left V 0 bases short and J 5 bases short, with 10 bases between. General observations from the study: Pre-infection memory showed some responding clones, and this suggested that cross-reactive memory joined. Among clones contracting day 15 to 85, CD4/CD8 was balanced, whereas later expanders leaned CD4+.

5'RACE primed from the constant segment yielded TCR alpha and TCR beta cDNA libraries bearing sample barcodes and UMIs. Using its own MiXCR run on the 5' RACE reads, TCRdb lists one record per CDR3 protein. The sample yields some 330,000 distinct CDR3 sequences, roughly 21% seen once. The clonotype was recovered from an adult woman who had mild COVID-19 (a few samples of this study predate the infection). Cell type and time point are not known. The gene calls are TRBV20-1 and TRBJ1-2; D is ambiguous. The specimen sequenced was PBMCs or a T cell subset sorted from them (not recorded which). DNA for the CDR3: TGCAGTGCTAGAGATATGGATTCTTATGGCTACACCTTC. It encodes CSARDMDSYGYTF.